This record looks at one TCR beta chain sequence and its context. The antigen is undetermined. This sample was taken from a study of shared clonotypes between healthy human individuals. Overall study results and limits: Donor scarcity curtailed the genetic and exposure-history diversity represented herein.

Germline V lookup: CDR1 LNHNV, CDR2 YYDKDF (reference sequence). The CDR3 spans 14 residues. V dropped 3 bases and J dropped 6 bases, with 11 bases sitting between them. The CD4+ fraction was divided into a CD45RA+ naive subset and a CD45RA-negative memory subset. Profiling relied on immunoSEQ multiplex PCR, and the TCRdb table lists in-frame clones only, not all of them. Here the sample spans around 2.3 million clones, around 95% being singletons. Sequencing was done on a sample of naive CD4+ T cells sorted from blood. The sample's subset: CD45RA+ positively selected. The receptor comes from a man younger than 30 in good health. The chain recombines TRBV15 with TRBJ2-2, with a tentative D call TRBD1 (5 bases). The CDR3 sequence: CATSRPGFSGELFF. The DNA of the CDR3 is TGTGCCACCAGCAGGCCAGGGTTCTCCGGGGAGCTGTTTTTT.